Listed below are T cell receptor beta chains from one sample, sequenced in a study of shared clonotypes between healthy human individuals. Some clones are missing from TCRdb's copy, which holds only in-frame ones; the method was immunoSEQ multiplex PCR. This table has hundreds of thousands of clones, about 95% appearing once. The specimen was naive CD8+ T cells sorted from blood. The receptors come from a woman in her 30s in good health. The CDR3 runs from the conserved cysteine through the conserved F or W. Fields, in order: J gene, D gene, V gene, CDR3 length, clone size, CDR3 DNA, CDR3 protein. The D gene is left open where the match is weak. Expanded clones are given a class, and other clones once, few, many or no size at all.

TRBJ2-7 NA TRBV11-2 13 NA TGTGCCAGCAGCTTAGGTGGGGACTACGAGCAGTACTTC CASSLGGDYEQYF
TRBJ2-7 TRBD1 TRBV5-7 13 NA TGTGCCAGCAGCCAGGGACAGGACTACGAGCAGTACTTC CASSQGQDYEQYF
TRBJ2-1 NA TRBV19 14 NA TGTGCCAGTAGTATTGGAACTAACTACAATGAGCAGTTCTTC CASSIGTNYNEQFF
TRBJ2-3 TRBD1 TRBV29-1 14 once TGCAGCGCTGTTGGGACAGGGTACACAGATACGCAGTATTTT CSAVGTGYTDTQYF
TRBJ1-2 NA TRBV6-1 15 few TGTGCCAGCAGTGTAAAGGGACGGATAAACTCTGGCTACACCTTC CASSVKGRINSGYTF
TRBJ2-1 NA TRBV9 17 NA TGTGCCAGCAGCGTAGCTCCCCCCTCCCAATATGACAATGAGCAGTTCTTC CASSVAPPSQYDNEQFF
TRBJ2-7 NA TRBV2 15 NA TGTGCCAGCAGTGAAAGTGTGTCGGACAACAACGAGCAGTACTTC CASSESVSDNNEQYF
TRBJ1-2 TRBD1 TRBV6-4 15 NA TGTGCCAGCAGTGACTTGACAGGGAAGTTACTTGGCTACACCTTC CASSDLTGKLLGYTF
TRBJ1-2 NA TRBV5-1 16 NA TGCGCCAGCAGCTTGGTCGAAAATAAAGCTAACTATGGCTACACCTTC CASSLVENKANYGYTF
TRBJ1-1 NA TRBV9 14 NA TGTGCCAGCAGCGTCGGGGGGGTGAACACTGAAGCTTTCTTT CASSVGGVNTEAFF
TRBJ1-4 NA TRBV27 18 NA TGTGCCAGCAGTCCGGGAGCGGGCCCCCCCGCAACTAATGAAAAACTGTTTTTT CASSPGAGPPATNEKLFF
TRBJ2-7 NA TRBV10-2 8 NA TGCGCCACCCTTAGGGGGGGTTTC CATLRGGF
TRBJ1-2 NA TRBV9 14 NA TGTGCCAGCAGCCTTGGGGACGGAGGGGTGGGCTACACCTTC CASSLGDGGVGYTF
TRBJ1-2 NA TRBV19 12 NA TGTGCCAGTAGTGCCTCGTACTATGGCTACACCTTC CASSASYYGYTF
TRBJ2-3 TRBD2 TRBV4-1 15 NA TGCGCCAGCAACAACATAGCGGGAGTTGCAGATACGCAGTATTTT CASNNIAGVADTQYF
TRBJ2-7 NA TRBV27 13 NA TGTGCCAGCAGTTTATCGATCGCTTACGAGCAGTACTTC CASSLSIAYEQYF
TRBJ1-4 NA TRBV7-9 13 NA TGTGCCAGCAGCTTAGCGAGAGGTGAAAAACTGTTTTTT CASSLARGEKLFF
TRBJ2-7 NA TRBV5-1 14 NA TGCGCCAGCAGCTTGGACGGGAGAGTCAACGAGCAGTACTTC CASSLDGRVNEQYF
TRBJ1-5 NA TRBV4-1 14 NA TGCGCCAGCAGCGAGGGGGGCCTTCATCAGCCCCAGCATTTT CASSEGGLHQPQHF
TRBJ2-7 NA TRBV10-3 14 NA TGTGCCAGGGGGCTAGCCCATAGCTCCTACGAGCAGTACTTC CARGLAHSSYEQYF
TRBJ2-3 NA TRBV27 13 NA TGTGCCAGCAGTTTATCCAGAACAGATACGCAGTATTTT CASSLSRTDTQYF
TRBJ2-1 NA TRBV5-4 14 NA TGTGCCAGCGGACTAGGGGACATCTACAATGAGCAGTTCTTC CASGLGDIYNEQFF
TRBJ2-1 NA TRBV27 16 NA TGTGCCAGCAGCTTAGGCCGGGGAGTCGAGGACAATGAGCAGTTCTTC CASSLGRGVEDNEQFF
TRBJ2-2 NA TRBV28 13 once TGTGCCAGCAGTTTAAAGGGACCCGGGGAGCTGTTTTTT CASSLKGPGELFF
TRBJ2-3 NA TRBV13 14 NA TGTGCCAGCAGCCTTAACTCAGGGACAGATACGCAGTATTTT CASSLNSGTDTQYF
TRBJ2-7 TRBD1 TRBV14 17 NA TGTGCCAGCAGCGGACGAAAATTGGGACAGGGGGATTACGAGCAGTACTTC CASSGRKLGQGDYEQYF
TRBJ1-3 NA TRBV15 13 NA TGTGCCACCAGCAGGGACGCGGGGGACACCATATATTTT CATSRDAGDTIYF
TRBJ2-7 NA TRBV5-4 12 NA TGTGCCAGCAGCTTGGAAGGGTACGAGCAGTACTTC CASSLEGYEQYF
TRBJ2-7 TRBD2 TRBV27 13 once TGTGCCAGCGCCGGGCTAGCGGGCTACGAGCAGTACTTC CASAGLAGYEQYF
TRBJ2-5 NA TRBV7-9 17 once TGTGCCAGCAGCTTAGAGGTGGTCGCAGGCCGCCAAGAGACCCAGTACTTC CASSLEVVAGRQETQYF
TRBJ2-7 NA TRBV6-1 12 NA TGTGCCAGCAGTGACAGGGTCTACGAGCAGTACTTC CASSDRVYEQYF
TRBJ1-5 NA TRBV28 10 few TGTGCCAGCAGTTCCGAGCCCCAGCATTTT CASSSEPQHF
TRBJ1-1 NA TRBV2 16 NA TGTGCCAGCAGTGAAGCGCTTCTGGGTAGGGGTGGTGAAGCTTTCTTT CASSEALLGRGGEAFF
TRBJ1-1 NA TRBV9 14 NA TGTGCCAGCAGCGCGAGTCCGGGGAGGACTGAAGCTTTCTTT CASSASPGRTEAFF
TRBJ2-7 TRBD2 TRBV19 13 NA TGTGCCAGTAGTATGGCTAGCGGCTACGAGCAGTACTTC CASSMASGYEQYF
TRBJ1-5 NA TRBV7-8 16 NA TGTGCCAGCAGCTTGGGAGTCCCAGGTAGCAATCAGCCCCAGCATTTT CASSLGVPGSNQPQHF